This TCR beta chain was captured in a study of blood T cell repertoires in COVID-19. For the study at large: Sites across the United States, Italy and Spain contributed samples from acute and convalescent COVID-19. Sources were T cells, B-cell-depleted T cells, or PBMCs; the material itself was cDNA or gDNA.

In the original processing: It was from reference gene primer amplification that nucleated cell counts were estimated. The method was immunoSEQ multiplex PCR; TCRdb's version includes in-frame clones alone and lacks a portion of them. V, J and clone size reflect that table, while D and trimming were determined from the DNA. Here the sample spans some 90,000 clones, about 91% being singletons. This clone turned up a few times. The CDR3 extends over 13 amino acids. V lost 3 bases and J 2 bases, leaving 8 bases between the germline ends. The chain couples TRBV12-3 or TRBV12-4 to TRBJ2-7; D remains unclear. The TCR was taken from a woman aged 80 or over with active COVID-19. Sequencing was performed on peripheral blood. The CDR3 nucleotides are TGTGCCAGCAGTTTTGGAGATACCTACGAGCAGTACTTC. It codes for CASSFGDTYEQYF.